The clone carrying this T cell receptor (beta chain) showed up just a few times. This entry comes from a study of T cells in Graves' hyperthyroidism and ophthalmopathy. RNA transcripts provided the source from which TCR beta CDR3 regions were amplified. First-round RT-PCR targeting the TCR CDR3 was performed with the HTBI primer set. From the multiplex PCR reads, TCRdb called clonotypes with MiXCR, one entry per CDR3 protein. The sample has a few hundred thousand distinct CDR3 sequences, roughly 14% seen once. The germline V gene has CDR1 MNHEY and CDR2 SVGAGI. Trimming removed 0 bases from V and 6 bases from J, with 11 bases in between. The CDR3 runs to 14 residues.

Sequenced material: blood. The clonotype was recovered from a woman aged 30 to 39 with Graves' hyperthyroidism. J is TRBJ1-2 and V is TRBV6-5; perhaps TRBD1 as D (6 bases). CDR3 sequence reads: CASSYSRDKNGYTF. The CDR3 bases are TGTGCCAGCAGTTACTCGAGGGACAAGAATGGCTACACCTTC.